The source of this TCR beta chain is a study of regulatory T cells in long-lasting Graves disease. The wider study: The study counted Graves' disease as persistent given over 5 years of antithyroid drugs and positive TSH receptor antibodies. General study points: Persistent disease was associated with favored TRBV28 usage and with favored use of TRBJ1-2 and TRBJ2-5.

Trimming cost V 1 base and J 7 bases, with 10 bases left between them. In germline, CDR1 is KGHDR, CDR2 SFDVKD. The CDR3 runs to 14 residues. This clonotype was detected only a few times. The target antigen is unknown. Arm-PCR of CDR3 regions and iRepertoire HTBI primers were used to build TCR beta libraries. TCRdb reprocessed the multiplex PCR reads via MiXCR and lists one record per CDR3 protein. The repertoire holds around 460,000 distinct CDR3 sequences, with roughly 22% as singletons. Time point meaning: persistent/refractory GD, antithyroid drugs over 5 years with positive TRAb. Making the TCR library involved RNA that had been extracted from PBMCs. The guidelines of the American Thyroid Association were the basis for diagnosing Graves' disease.

Specimen: peripheral blood mononuclear cells (PBMCs), collected when the disease was refractory, from a patient treated with antithyroid drugs. This clonotype was sampled from a female donor with Graves disease. This sequence joins TRBV24-1 and TRBJ2-4; D gene ambiguous. CDR3 amino acids: CATSDLGDKNIQYF. CDR3 in DNA: TGTGCCACCAGTGATTTAGGAGACAAGAACATTCAGTACTTC.